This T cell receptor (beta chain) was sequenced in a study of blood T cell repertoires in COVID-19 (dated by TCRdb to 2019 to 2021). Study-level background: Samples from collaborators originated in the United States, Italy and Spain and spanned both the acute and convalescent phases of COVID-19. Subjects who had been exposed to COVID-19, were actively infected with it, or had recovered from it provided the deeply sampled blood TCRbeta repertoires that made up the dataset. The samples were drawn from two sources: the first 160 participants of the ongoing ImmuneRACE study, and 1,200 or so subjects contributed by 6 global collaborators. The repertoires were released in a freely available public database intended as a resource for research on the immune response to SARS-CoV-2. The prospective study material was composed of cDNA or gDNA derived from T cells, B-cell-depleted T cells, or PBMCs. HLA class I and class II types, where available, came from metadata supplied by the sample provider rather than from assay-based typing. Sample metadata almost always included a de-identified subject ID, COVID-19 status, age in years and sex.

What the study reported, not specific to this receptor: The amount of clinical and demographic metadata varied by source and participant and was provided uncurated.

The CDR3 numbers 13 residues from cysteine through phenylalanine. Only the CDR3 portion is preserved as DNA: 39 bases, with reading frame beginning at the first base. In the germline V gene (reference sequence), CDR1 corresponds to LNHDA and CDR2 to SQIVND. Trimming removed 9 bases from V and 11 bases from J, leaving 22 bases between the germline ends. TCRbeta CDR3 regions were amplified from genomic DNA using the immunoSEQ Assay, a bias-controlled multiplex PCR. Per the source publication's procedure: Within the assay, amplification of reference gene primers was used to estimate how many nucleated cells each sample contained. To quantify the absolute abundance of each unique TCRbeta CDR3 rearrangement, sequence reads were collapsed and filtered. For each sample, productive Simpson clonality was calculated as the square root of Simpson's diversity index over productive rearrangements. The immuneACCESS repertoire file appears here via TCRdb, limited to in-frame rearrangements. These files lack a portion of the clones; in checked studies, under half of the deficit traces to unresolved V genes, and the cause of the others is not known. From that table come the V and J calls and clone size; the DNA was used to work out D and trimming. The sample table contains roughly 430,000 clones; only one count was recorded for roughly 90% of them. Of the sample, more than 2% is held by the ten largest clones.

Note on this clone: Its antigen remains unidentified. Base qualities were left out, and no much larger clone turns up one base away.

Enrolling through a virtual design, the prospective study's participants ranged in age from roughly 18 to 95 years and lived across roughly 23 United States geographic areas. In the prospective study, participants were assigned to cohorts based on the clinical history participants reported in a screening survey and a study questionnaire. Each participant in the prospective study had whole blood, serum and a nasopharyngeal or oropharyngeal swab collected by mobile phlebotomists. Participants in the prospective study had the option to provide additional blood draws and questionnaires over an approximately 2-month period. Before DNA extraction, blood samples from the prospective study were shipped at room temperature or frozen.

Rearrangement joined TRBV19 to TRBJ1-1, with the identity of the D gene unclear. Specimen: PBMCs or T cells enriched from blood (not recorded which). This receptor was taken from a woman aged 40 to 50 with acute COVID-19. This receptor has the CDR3 CASSGGPRVAAFF. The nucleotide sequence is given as TGTGCCAGCAGCGGAGGACCCCGGGTGGCGGCTTTCTTT.